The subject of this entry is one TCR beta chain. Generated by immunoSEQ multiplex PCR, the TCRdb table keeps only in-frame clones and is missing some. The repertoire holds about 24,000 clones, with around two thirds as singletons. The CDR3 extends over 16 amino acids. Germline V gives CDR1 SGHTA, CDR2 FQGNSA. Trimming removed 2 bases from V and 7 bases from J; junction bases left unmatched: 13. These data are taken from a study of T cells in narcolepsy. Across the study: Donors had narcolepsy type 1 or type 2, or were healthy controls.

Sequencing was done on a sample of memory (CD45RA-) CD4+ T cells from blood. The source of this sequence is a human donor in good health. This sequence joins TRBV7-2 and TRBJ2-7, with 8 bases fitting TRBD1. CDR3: CASSLRVGQGVREQYF. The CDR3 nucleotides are TGTGCCAGCAGCTTAAGGGTCGGACAGGGAGTGAGGGAGCAGTACTTC.